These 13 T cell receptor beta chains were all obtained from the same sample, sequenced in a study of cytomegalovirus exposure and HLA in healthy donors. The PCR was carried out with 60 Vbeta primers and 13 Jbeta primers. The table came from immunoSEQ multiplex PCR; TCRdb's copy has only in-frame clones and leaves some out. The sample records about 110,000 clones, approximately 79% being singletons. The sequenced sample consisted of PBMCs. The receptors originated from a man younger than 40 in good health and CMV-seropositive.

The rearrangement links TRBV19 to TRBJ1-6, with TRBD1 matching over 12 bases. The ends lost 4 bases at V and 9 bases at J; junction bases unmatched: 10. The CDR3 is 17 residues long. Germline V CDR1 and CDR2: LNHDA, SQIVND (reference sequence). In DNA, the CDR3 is TGTGCCAGTAGTACCTTGGGGACAGGGGGCGTCGGTTCACCCCTCCACTTT. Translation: CASSTLGTGGVGSPLHF.

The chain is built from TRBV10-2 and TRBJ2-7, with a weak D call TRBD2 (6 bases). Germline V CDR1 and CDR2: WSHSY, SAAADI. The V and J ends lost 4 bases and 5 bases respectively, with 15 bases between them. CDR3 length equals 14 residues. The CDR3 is CASSGSRGSHEQYF. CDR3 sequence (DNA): TGCGCCAGCAGTGGGAGTCGGGGGTCCCACGAGCAGTACTTC.

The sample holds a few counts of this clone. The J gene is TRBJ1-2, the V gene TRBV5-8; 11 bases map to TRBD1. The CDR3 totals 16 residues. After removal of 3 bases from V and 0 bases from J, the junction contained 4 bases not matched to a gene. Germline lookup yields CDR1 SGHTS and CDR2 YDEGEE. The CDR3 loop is CASSSGQGATNYGYTF. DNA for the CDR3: TGTGCCAGCAGCTCCGGACAGGGGGCGACTAACTATGGCTACACCTTC.

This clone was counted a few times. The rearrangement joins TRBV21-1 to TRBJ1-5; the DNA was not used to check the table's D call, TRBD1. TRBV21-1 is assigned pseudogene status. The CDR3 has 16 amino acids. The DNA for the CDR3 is TGTGCCAGCAGTCTCGACGGGACAGAGAGCAATCAGCCCCAGCATTTT. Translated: CASSLDGTESNQPQHF.

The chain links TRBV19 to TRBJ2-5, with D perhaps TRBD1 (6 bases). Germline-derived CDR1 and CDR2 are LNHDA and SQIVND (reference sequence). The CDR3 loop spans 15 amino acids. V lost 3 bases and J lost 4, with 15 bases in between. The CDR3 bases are TGTGCCAGTAGTATTTATCTGGGGGCGGGAGAGACCCAGTACTTC. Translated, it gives CASSIYLGAGETQYF.

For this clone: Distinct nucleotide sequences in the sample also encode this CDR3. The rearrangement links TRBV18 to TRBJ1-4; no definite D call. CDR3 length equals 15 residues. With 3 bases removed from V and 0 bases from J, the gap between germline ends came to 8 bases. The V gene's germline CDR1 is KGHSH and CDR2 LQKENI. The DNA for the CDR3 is TGTGCCAGCTCACCCAATCGGGCAACTAATGAAAAACTGTTTTTT. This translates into CASSPNRATNEKLFF.

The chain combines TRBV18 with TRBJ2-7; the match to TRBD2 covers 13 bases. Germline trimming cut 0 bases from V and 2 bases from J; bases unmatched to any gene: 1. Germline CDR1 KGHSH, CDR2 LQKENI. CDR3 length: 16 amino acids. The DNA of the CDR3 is TGTGCCAGCTCACCACCCGGACTAGCGGGAGCCTACGAGCAGTACTTC. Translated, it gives CASSPPGLAGAYEQYF.

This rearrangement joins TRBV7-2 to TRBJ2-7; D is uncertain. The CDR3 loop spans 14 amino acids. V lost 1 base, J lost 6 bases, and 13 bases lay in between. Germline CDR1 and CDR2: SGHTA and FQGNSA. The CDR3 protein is CASSLEAVLREQYF. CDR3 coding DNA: TGTGCCAGCAGCTTAGAGGCGGTGCTCCGCGAGCAGTACTTC.

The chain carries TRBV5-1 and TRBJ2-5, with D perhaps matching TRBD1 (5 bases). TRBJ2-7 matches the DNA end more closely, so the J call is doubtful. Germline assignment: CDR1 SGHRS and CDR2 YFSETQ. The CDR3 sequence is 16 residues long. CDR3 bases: TGCGCCAGCAGCTCTTACCCGTCGGCAGGGCTATACGAGCAGTACTTC. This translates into CASSSYPSAGLYEQYF.

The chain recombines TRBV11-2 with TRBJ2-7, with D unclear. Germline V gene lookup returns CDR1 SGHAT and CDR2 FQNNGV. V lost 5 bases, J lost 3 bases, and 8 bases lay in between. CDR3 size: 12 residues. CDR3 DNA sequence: TGTGCCAGCAGCCGGGTAGGCTACGAGCAGTACTTC. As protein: CASSRVGYEQYF.

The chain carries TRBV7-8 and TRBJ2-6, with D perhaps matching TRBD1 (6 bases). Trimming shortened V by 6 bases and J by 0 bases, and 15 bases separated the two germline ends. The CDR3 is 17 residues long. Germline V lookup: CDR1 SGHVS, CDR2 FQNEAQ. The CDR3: CASRPGDRNSGANVLTF. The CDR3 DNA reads TGTGCCAGCAGACCCGGCGACAGGAACTCTGGGGCCAACGTCCTGACTTTC. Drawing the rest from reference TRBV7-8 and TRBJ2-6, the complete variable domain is GAGVSQSPRYKVAKRGQDVALRCDPISGHVSLFWYQQALGQGPEFLTYFQNEAQLDKSGLPSDRFFAERPEGSVSTLKIQRTQQEDSAVYLCASRPGDRNSGANVLTFGAGSRLTVL.

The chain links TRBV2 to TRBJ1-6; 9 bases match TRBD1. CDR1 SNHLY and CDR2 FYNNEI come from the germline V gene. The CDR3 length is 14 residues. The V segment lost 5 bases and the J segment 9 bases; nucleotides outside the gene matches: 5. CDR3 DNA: TGTGCCAGCAGTCAGGACAGGGGAGGTTCACCCCTCCACTTT. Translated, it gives CASSQDRGGSPLHF. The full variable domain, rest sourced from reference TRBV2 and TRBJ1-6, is EPEVTQTPSHQVTQMGQEVILRCVPISNHLYFYWYRQILGQKVEFLVSFYNNEISEKSEIFDDQFSVERPDGSNFTLKIRSTKLEDSAMYFCASSQDRGGSPLHFGNGTRLTVT.

The CDR3 protein is CASSGRQGTGELFF. The CDR3, as DNA: TGTGCCAGCAGTGGTCGACAGGGAACCGGGGAGCTGTTTTTT. This chain uses TRBV25-1 with TRBJ2-2; 7 bases line up with TRBD1. Per the germline V gene, CDR1 is MGHDK and CDR2 is SYGVNS. The ends lost 4 bases at V and 5 bases at J; junction bases unmatched: 4. The CDR3 extends over 14 amino acids.